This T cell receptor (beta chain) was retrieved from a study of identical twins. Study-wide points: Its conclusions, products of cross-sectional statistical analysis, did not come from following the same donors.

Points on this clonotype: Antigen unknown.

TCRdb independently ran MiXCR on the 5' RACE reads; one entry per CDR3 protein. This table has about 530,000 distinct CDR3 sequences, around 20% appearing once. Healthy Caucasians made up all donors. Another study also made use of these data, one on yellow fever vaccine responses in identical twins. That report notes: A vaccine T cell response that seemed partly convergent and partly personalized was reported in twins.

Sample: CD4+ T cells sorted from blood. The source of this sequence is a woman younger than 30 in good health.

As DNA, the CDR3 is TGTGCCAGCAGCCAAGATCGGGGTAGCGGGAGAGATACGCAGTATTTT. Its protein product is CASSQDRGSGRDTQYF. V and J are TRBV3-1 and TRBJ2-3; 9 positions agree with TRBD2. After removal of 0 bases from V and 5 bases from J, the junction contained 6 bases not matched to a gene. Germline loops: CDR1 LGHDT, CDR2 YNNKEL (reference sequence). The CDR3 spans 16 residues.